The rows below give T cell receptor beta chains drawn from one sample of a study of blood T cells in healthy people across ages. TCRdb analysed the 5' RACE reads with MiXCR anew, one entry per CDR3 protein. The data show more than 800,000 distinct CDR3 sequences, roughly 26% seen once. What was sequenced was blood. These receptor sequences come from a woman of 80 years or more in good health. CDR3s include the opening cysteine and the closing phenylalanine or tryptophan. Fields, in order: D gene, clone size, J gene, V gene, CDR3 protein, CDR3 DNA. A D gene is named only where the DNA matches it firmly. Clone size is shown for a subset of rows, as once, few, many or a class of expanded clone.

>-|-|TRBJ2-3|TRBV12-3/TRBV12-4
CASSLGPRGRADTQYF
TGTGCCAGCAGTTTAGGGCCCAGAGGGCGCGCAGATACGCAGTATTTT
>TRBD1|-|TRBJ1-4|TRBV29-1
CSVDLDRGREKLFF
TGCAGCGTTGACTTGGACAGGGGTAGAGAAAAACTGTTTTTT
>-|few|TRBJ1-3|TRBV5-4
CASSPEGSGNTIYF
TGTGCCAGCAGCCCCGAGGGGTCTGGAAACACCATATATTTT
>-|few|TRBJ2-5|TRBV5-8
CASSPRQPYQETQYF
TGTGCCAGCAGCCCTAGACAACCGTACCAAGAGACCCAGTACTTC
>-|-|TRBJ1-1|TRBV10-3
CAIRGAENTEAFF
TGTGCCATCAGGGGGGCCGAGAACACTGAAGCTTTCTTT
>TRBD1|few|TRBJ2-3|TRBV20-1
CSARKQGAPLATDTQYF
TGCAGTGCTAGGAAACAGGGGGCACCATTGGCCACAGATACGCAGTATTTT
>-|many|TRBJ2-6|TRBV5-1
CASSLGGGSGANVLTF
TGCGCCAGCAGTTTGGGAGGGGGCTCTGGGGCCAACGTCCTGACTTTC
>TRBD1|many|TRBJ1-2|TRBV30
CAWMRTGADYGYTF
TGTGCCTGGATGCGGACAGGGGCAGACTATGGCTACACCTTC
>-|many|TRBJ2-1|TRBV2
CASNVRPTYNEQFF
TGTGCCAGCAACGTCAGGCCTACCTACAATGAGCAGTTCTTC
>-|many|TRBJ2-1|TRBV7-7
CASSLAFSGYNEQFF
TGTGCCAGCAGCTTAGCGTTTAGTGGCTACAATGAGCAGTTCTTC
>TRBD1|-|TRBJ1-1|TRBV6-6
CASTRGGLNTEAFF
TGTGCCAGCACCAGGGGGGGCCTTAACACTGAAGCTTTCTTT
>-|-|TRBJ1-2|TRBV10-3
CAISQNGAANYGYTF
TGTGCCATCAGTCAGAATGGGGCAGCAAACTATGGCTACACCTTC
>-|few|TRBJ1-5|TRBV12-3/TRBV12-4
CASSRTFREDQPQHF
TGTGCCAGCAGCCGGACCTTCAGGGAAGATCAGCCCCAGCATTTT
>-|-|TRBJ1-2|TRBV7-9
CASSLGSTQGYGYTF
TGTGCCAGCAGCTTAGGGTCTACACAGGGCTATGGCTACACCTTC
>-|-|TRBJ2-7|TRBV20-1
CSARVGTIGEQYF
TGCAGTGCTAGAGTTGGGACCATAGGCGAGCAGTACTTC
>TRBD1|many|TRBJ2-5|TRBV10-3
CAIRGTGSGETQYF
TGTGCCATCAGGGGGACAGGGTCCGGCGAGACCCAGTACTTC
>-|many|TRBJ2-1|TRBV24-1
CATSEGGGFRNEQFF
TGTGCCACCAGTGAAGGAGGGGGCTTCCGCAATGAGCAGTTCTTC
>TRBD2|-|TRBJ2-2|TRBV6-2/TRBV6-3
CASKRGAYTGERFF
TGTGCCAGCAAGCGGGGGGCTTACACCGGGGAGCGGTTTTTT
>-|many|TRBJ2-7|TRBV4-3
CASSQDPTASYEQYF
TGCGCCAGCAGCCAAGACCCCACGGCGTCCTACGAGCAGTACTTC
>-|many|TRBJ2-5|TRBV6-2/TRBV6-3
CASSYGAPIGKTQYF
TGTGCCAGCAGTTACGGGGCCCCGATTGGGAAGACCCAGTACTTC
>TRBD2|many|TRBJ2-1|TRBV7-9
CASSLEGLAGDEQFF
TGTGCCAGCAGCTTAGAGGGTCTAGCGGGGGATGAGCAGTTCTTC
>TRBD1|many|TRBJ2-5|TRBV7-9
CASSLISGQGVETQYF
TGTGCCAGCAGCTTAATATCGGGACAGGGTGTAGAGACCCAGTACTTC
>-|-|TRBJ2-1|TRBV12-3/TRBV12-4
CASSTAGTNNEQFF
TGTGCCAGCAGTACCGCCGGGACCAACAATGAGCAGTTCTTC
>-|many|TRBJ1-1|TRBV29-1
CSVGRNTEAFF
TGCAGCGTGGGACGGAACACTGAAGCTTTCTTT
>TRBD1|few|TRBJ1-2|TRBV20-1
CSVTQGARYTF
TGCAGTGTTACACAGGGGGCTCGCTACACCTTC
>TRBD1|many|TRBJ2-1|TRBV24-1
CATNRDRGNEQFF
TGTGCCACCAACCGGGACAGGGGCAATGAGCAGTTCTTC
>TRBD1|-|TRBJ2-7|TRBV11-2
CASSLTSGQGAYEQYF
TGTGCCAGCAGCTTAACGTCCGGACAGGGGGCTTACGAGCAGTACTTC
>TRBD2|many|TRBJ2-4|TRBV4-1
CASSQESSGALQYF
TGCGCCAGCAGCCAAGAATCTAGCGGGGCCCTTCAGTACTTC
>TRBD1|many|TRBJ1-2|TRBV7-2
CASSPRQGNYGYTF
TGTGCCAGCAGCCCGAGACAGGGCAACTATGGCTACACCTTC
>-|many|TRBJ1-5|TRBV20-1
CSARSVSNQPQHF
TGCAGTGCTAGGAGCGTTAGCAATCAGCCCCAGCATTTT
>-|-|TRBJ2-2|TRBV5-5
CASVRGSEAGELFF
TGTGCCAGCGTGCGGGGCTCGGAGGCCGGGGAGCTGTTTTTT
>TRBD2|many|TRBJ2-5|TRBV3-1
CASSPSTSGVETQYF
TGTGCCAGCAGCCCTTCGACTAGCGGGGTAGAGACCCAGTACTTC
>-|many|TRBJ2-1|TRBV20-1
CSATQTYNEQFF
TGCAGTGCAACACAGACCTACAATGAGCAGTTCTTC
>TRBD2|many|TRBJ2-1|TRBV28
CASSPPPSGGPVEQFF
TGTGCCAGCAGCCCCCCGCCTAGCGGGGGGCCTGTGGAGCAGTTCTTC
>TRBD1|-|TRBJ2-2|TRBV7-9
CASSFSGTGAGEPFF
TGTGCCAGCAGCTTCTCCGGGACAGGGGCCGGGGAGCCGTTTTTT
>-|many|TRBJ2-1|TRBV27
CASSLIGQAGYNEQFF
TGTGCCAGCAGTTTAATCGGTCAGGCGGGGTACAATGAGCAGTTCTTC
>TRBD1|few|TRBJ2-6|TRBV3-1
CAGSQSGAPGDRIAGANVLTF
TGTGCCGGCAGCCAGAGTGGAGCGCCCGGGGACAGGATCGCTGGGGCCAACGTCCTGACTTTC
>TRBD1|many|TRBJ1-2|TRBV5-5
CASSFVPGQGNYGYTF
TGTGCCAGCAGCTTCGTCCCGGGACAGGGAAACTATGGCTACACCTTC
>TRBD1|many|TRBJ2-5|TRBV3-1
CASSHWDRPQETQYF
TGTGCCAGCAGCCACTGGGACAGGCCGCAAGAGACCCAGTACTTC
>TRBD1|-|TRBJ2-7|TRBV15
CATSRGDRYRQGEQYF
TGTGCCACCAGCAGAGGGGACAGATATCGCCAGGGAGAGCAGTACTTC
>-|few|TRBJ2-3|TRBV6-2/TRBV6-3
CASTKATAGLGTDTQYF
TGTGCCAGCACCAAAGCGACGGCGGGGCTAGGCACAGATACGCAGTATTTT
>TRBD1|many|TRBJ1-2|TRBV12-3/TRBV12-4
CASSFSGGGGYTF
TGTGCCAGCAGTTTTTCAGGGGGTGGTGGCTACACCTTC